Presented here are 3 T cell receptor beta chains from one specimen sequenced in a study of response to subunit inactivated influenza vaccine. In TCRdb, the RT-PCR reads were re-called with MiXCR into one record per CDR3 protein. The sample holds 500,000 to 750,000 distinct CDR3 sequences; about 14% are singletons and the top ten take around 10%. Sequencing was performed on PBMCs from blood, taken roughly 13 days after vaccination. All receptors come from a man over 45 who received an inactivated influenza vaccine.

This clonotype was recorded a few times. V is TRBV20-1 and J is TRBJ2-7, with 8 bases matching TRBD1. This CDR3 region has 16 residues. V gave up 0 bases and J gave up 3 bases; unmatched junction bases: 10. The germline gives CDR1 DFQATT, CDR2 SNEGSKA (reference sequence). The chain's CDR3 is CSARDLAGGAYYEQYF. The CDR3 bases are TGCAGTGCTAGAGATTTGGCAGGGGGCGCATACTACGAGCAGTACTTC.

This clonotype was seen a few times. V usage is TRBV27 and J usage is TRBJ1-1; D is undetermined. V was trimmed by 3 bases and J by 11 bases, leaving 10 bases between them. Germline V gene lookup returns CDR1 MNHEY and CDR2 SMNVEV (reference sequence). This CDR3 has 11 amino acids. CDR3 nucleotides: TGTGCCAGCAGTTTCGGGCTTGAGGCTTTCTTT. This sequence encodes CASSFGLEAFF.

This clonotype has only one observation. CDR3 sequence (DNA): TGCAGCGTTAGTACACGAATGACACCTGAAGCTTTCTTT. Amino acids: CSVSTRMTPEAFF. This chain joins TRBV29-1 and TRBJ1-1, with unresolved D. The germline V and J ends were trimmed by 5 bases and 6 bases, with 16 bases remaining between them. The CDR3 has 13 residues. Germline lookup yields CDR1 SQVTM and CDR2 ANQGSEA. The variable domain in full, with the rest retrieved from reference TRBV29-1 and TRBJ1-1, is SAVISQKPSRDICQRGTSLTIQCQVDSQVTMMFWYRQQPGQSLTLIATANQGSEATYESGFVIDKFPISRPNLTFSTLTVSNMSPEDSSIYLCSVSTRMTPEAFFGQGTRLTVV.